What follows are 10 T cell receptor beta chains derived from one specimen sequenced in a study of patients and donors after allogeneic stem cell transplantation. TCRdb re-derived calls from the RT-PCR reads in MiXCR, one entry per CDR3 protein. The sample has over 400,000 distinct CDR3 sequences; 16% are singletons. Sequenced: blood, either unsorted or a sorted T cell fraction (not recorded which). These receptors originate from a human donor who was either an allogeneic HSCT recipient or a stem cell or donor lymphocyte infusion donor (not recorded which). It is not recorded whose cells these are; they may come from a transplant donor.

This clonotype turned up a few times. The chain recombines TRBV29-1 with TRBJ1-2; TRBD1 matches 7 bases. This CDR3 is built from 13 residues. The germline CDR1 and CDR2 sequences are SQVTM and ANQGSEA. Germline trimming cut 5 bases from V and 4 bases from J; bases unmatched to any gene: 7. CDR3 bases: TGCAGCGTTACCCGACAGGGTGGCTATGGCTACACCTTC. It yields the protein CSVTRQGGYGYTF.

This clonotype was seen a handful of times. This rearrangement joins TRBV20-1 to TRBJ1-1, with D possibly matching TRBD1 (6 bases). The CDR3 consists of 14 residues. Germline V lookup: CDR1 DFQATT, CDR2 SNEGSKA (reference sequence). The CDR3 reads CSHTRGLANTEAFF. The CDR3, as DNA: TGCAGCCACACCAGGGGACTTGCGAACACTGAAGCTTTCTTT.

This clonotype came up a few times. J is TRBJ1-1 and V is TRBV7-9; no clear D. Germline assignment: CDR1 SEHNR and CDR2 FQNEAQ (reference sequence). Deletions cut 5 bases from V and 1 base from J, with 14 bases between. The CDR3 length is 15 residues. The chain's CDR3 is CASSPSQAGNTEAFF. The CDR3 region has the DNA TGTGCCAGCAGCCCCTCGCAGGCCGGGAACACTGAAGCTTTCTTT.

This clonotype was counted only a few times. The rearrangement links TRBV6-5 to TRBJ2-3; tentatively, D is TRBD1 or TRBD2 (5 bases each). The CDR3 extends over 15 amino acids. The germline V gene encodes CDR1 MNHEY and CDR2 SVGAGI. V was clipped by 0 bases and J by 2 bases, with 9 bases between them. The CDR3: CASSYSRGATDTQYF. DNA for the CDR3: TGTGCCAGCAGTTACTCGCGAGGGGCCACAGATACGCAGTATTTT.

V usage is TRBV4-1 and J usage is TRBJ2-7; TRBD2 agrees at 7 bases. The V gene end was trimmed by 0 bases and the J gene end by 3 bases; junction bases not matched to a gene: 8. Germline V gene data show CDR1 as MGHRA and CDR2 as YSYEKL. The CDR3 is 16 amino acids. CDR3 sequence: CASSQDRSSGVYEQYF. The CDR3, as DNA: TGCGCCAGCAGCCAAGATAGGTCCAGCGGGGTCTACGAGCAGTACTTC.

This clonotype was recorded a few times. The genes are TRBV20-1 and TRBJ1-5, with D possibly TRBD1 on 6 matching bases. From germline, CDR1 is DFQATT and CDR2 SNEGSKA (reference sequence). The CDR3 length is 16 residues. Trimming took 3 bases from V and 4 from J, leaving 19 bases between them. The CDR3 DNA follows: TGCAGTGCTAGGGCGGGCCAGGGGAGTTTTAATCAGCCCCAGCATTTT. Its protein is CSARAGQGSFNQPQHF.

The chain joins TRBV20-1 to TRBJ1-4; D is possibly TRBD1 (5 bases). The length of the CDR3 is 16 residues. Trimming shortened V by 1 base and J by 7 bases, and 19 bases separated the two germline ends. Germline V lookup: CDR1 DFQATT, CDR2 SNEGSKA (reference sequence). CDR3 region: CSARGTSGTEGEKLFF. The CDR3 nucleotides read TGCAGTGCTAGAGGGACCTCCGGGACCGAGGGTGAAAAACTGTTTTTT.

Only a few counts were recorded for this clonotype. The chain uses TRBV5-1 and TRBJ2-7; TRBD1 agrees at 7 bases. V lost 2 bases to trimming and J lost 4 bases; unmatched junction nucleotides: 6. This CDR3 has 14 amino acids. Germline V gene sequence: CDR1 SGHRS, CDR2 YFSETQ. The CDR3 DNA sequence: TGCGCCAGCAGCTTAGGACAGGCCCGATACGAGCAGTACTTC. Translated, it gives CASSLGQARYEQYF.

This clonotype was counted once. The germline gene is not matched at one end of the junction; a read error may be the cause. This rearrangement joins TRBV7-2 to TRBJ1-1; D is unclear. The CDR3 is 14 amino acids. The germline gives CDR1 SGHTA, CDR2 FQGNSA. The CDR3 sequence: CASSSHLMNTGAFF. CDR3 sequence (DNA): TGTGCCAGCAGCTCCCATCTAATGAACACTGGAGCTTTCTTT.

This clonotype occurred a few times. The chain has TRBV15 and TRBJ2-7; possible D gene TRBD2, 5 bases. Trimming took off 0 bases at V and 6 bases at J, with 15 bases between the two ends. This CDR3 is built from 15 residues. Germline-derived CDR1 and CDR2 are LNHNV and YYDKDF (reference sequence). The CDR3 nucleotides are TGTGCCACCAGCAGAGATTGGGCCGGGATTCGCGAGCAGTACTTC. Its translation is CATSRDWAGIREQYF.